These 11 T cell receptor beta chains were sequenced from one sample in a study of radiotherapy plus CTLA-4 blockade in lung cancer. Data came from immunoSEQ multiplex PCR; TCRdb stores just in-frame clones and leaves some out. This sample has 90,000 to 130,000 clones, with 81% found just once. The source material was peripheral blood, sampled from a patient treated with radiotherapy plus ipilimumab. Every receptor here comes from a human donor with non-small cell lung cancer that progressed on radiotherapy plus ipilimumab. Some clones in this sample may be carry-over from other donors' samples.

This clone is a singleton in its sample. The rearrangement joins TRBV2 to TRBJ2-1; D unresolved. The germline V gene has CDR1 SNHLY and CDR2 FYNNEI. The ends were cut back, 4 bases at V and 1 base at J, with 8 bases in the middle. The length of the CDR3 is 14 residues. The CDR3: CASSGMGSYNEQFF. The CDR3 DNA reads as TGTGCCAGCAGTGGTATGGGATCCTACAATGAGCAGTTCTTC.

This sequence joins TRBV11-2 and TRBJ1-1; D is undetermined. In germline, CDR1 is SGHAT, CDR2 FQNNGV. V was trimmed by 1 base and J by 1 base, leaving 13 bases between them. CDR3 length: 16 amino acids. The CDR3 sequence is CASSLGRRQSNTEAFF. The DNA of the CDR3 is TGTGCCAGCAGCTTAGGACGGCGACAATCGAACACTGAAGCTTTCTTT.

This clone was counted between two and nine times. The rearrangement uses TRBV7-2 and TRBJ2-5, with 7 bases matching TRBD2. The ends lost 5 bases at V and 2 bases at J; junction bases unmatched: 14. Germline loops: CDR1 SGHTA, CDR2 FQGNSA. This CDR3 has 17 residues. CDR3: CASSPTGLGDYQETQYF. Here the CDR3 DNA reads TGTGCCAGCAGCCCCACAGGACTAGGGGATTATCAAGAGACCCAGTACTTC.

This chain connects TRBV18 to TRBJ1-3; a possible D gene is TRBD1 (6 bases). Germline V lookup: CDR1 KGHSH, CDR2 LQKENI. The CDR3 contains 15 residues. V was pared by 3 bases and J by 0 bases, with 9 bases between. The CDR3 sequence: CASSPQTGSGNTIYF. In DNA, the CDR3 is TGTGCCAGCTCACCCCAGACAGGCTCTGGAAACACCATATATTTT.

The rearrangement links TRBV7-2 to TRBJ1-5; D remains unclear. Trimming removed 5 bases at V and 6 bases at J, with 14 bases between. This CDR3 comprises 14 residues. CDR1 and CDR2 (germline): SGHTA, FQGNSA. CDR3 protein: CASSRFRTAQPQHF. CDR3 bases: TGTGCCAGCAGCCGATTCAGGACGGCTCAGCCCCAGCATTTT.

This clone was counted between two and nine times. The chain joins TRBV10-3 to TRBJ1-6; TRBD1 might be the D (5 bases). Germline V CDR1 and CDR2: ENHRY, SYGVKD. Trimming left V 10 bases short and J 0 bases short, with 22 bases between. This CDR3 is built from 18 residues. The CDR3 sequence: CATQNTGYDSSYNSPLHF. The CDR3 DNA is TGTGCCACCCAGAACACAGGTTACGACAGCTCCTATAATTCACCCCTCCACTTT.

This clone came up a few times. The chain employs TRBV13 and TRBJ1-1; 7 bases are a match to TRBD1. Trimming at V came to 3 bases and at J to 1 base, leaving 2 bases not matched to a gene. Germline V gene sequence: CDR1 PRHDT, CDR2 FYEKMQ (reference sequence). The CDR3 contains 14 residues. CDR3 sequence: CASSFRTGNTEAFF. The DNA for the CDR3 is TGTGCCAGCAGCTTTCGGACAGGGAACACTGAAGCTTTCTTT.

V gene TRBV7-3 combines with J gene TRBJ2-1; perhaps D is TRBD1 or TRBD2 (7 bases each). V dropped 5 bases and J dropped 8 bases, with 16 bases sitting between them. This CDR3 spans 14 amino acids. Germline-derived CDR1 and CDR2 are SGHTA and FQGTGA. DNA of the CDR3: TGTGCCAGCAGCCCGCAAGGGAGGGGGCATGAGCAGTTCTTC. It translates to CASSPQGRGHEQFF. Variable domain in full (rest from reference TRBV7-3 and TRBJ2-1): GAGVSQTPSNKVTEKGKYVELRCDPISGHTALYWYRQSLGQGPEFLIYFQGTGAADDSGLPNDRFFAVRPEGSVSTLKIQRTERGDSAVYLCASSPQGRGHEQFFGPGTRLTVL.

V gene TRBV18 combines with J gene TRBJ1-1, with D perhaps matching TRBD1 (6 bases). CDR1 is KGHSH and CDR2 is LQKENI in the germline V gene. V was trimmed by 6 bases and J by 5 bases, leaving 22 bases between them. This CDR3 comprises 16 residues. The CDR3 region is CASSPGVGAQGTEAFF. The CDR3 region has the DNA TGTGCCAGCTCGCCTGGGGTTGGGGCCCAGGGGACTGAAGCTTTCTTT.

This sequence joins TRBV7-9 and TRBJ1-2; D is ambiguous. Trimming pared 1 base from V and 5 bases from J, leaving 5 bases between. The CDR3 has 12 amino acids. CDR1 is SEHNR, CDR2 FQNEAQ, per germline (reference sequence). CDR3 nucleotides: TGTGCCAGCAGCTTAGAAGGGTATGGCTACACCTTC. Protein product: CASSLEGYGYTF.

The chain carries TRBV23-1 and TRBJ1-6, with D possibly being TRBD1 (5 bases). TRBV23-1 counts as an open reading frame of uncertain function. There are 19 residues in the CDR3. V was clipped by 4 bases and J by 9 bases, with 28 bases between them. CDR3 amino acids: CASSPSGAPAGLRGSPLHF. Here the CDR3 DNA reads TGCGCCAGCAGTCCATCCGGAGCTCCTGCAGGGTTGCGGGGTTCACCCCTCCACTTT.